The rows below give T cell receptor beta chains drawn from one sample of a study of glioma-infiltrating T cells after dendritic cell vaccination. Method: immunoSEQ multiplex PCR; TCRdb's copy keeps in-frame clones and lacks some. The data hold about 92,000 clones, with 86% observed a single time. Sequenced material: blood, taken before dendritic cell vaccination. These receptors all stem from a human donor with glioblastoma. Both conserved end residues are trimmed from each CDR3. Some rows have no size entry. The others give once, few or many, or a class for an expanded clone.

NA	TRBV5-4	TRBJ2-7	ASSLDQGFDEQY
NA	TRBV19	TRBJ1-2	ASSRQTPLYGYT
NA	TRBV19	TRBJ1-2	ASSYPGEFGYGYT
NA	TRBV2	TRBJ2-2	ASRPPGHKNTGELF
NA	TRBV12-5	TRBJ2-3	ASGPPTGSPDTDTQY
NA	TRBV14	TRBJ2-1	ASSQLAGAYNEQF
NA	TRBV6-1	TRBJ2-7	ASSEAGEGSYEQY
NA	TRBV9	TRBJ1-2	ASSAEAFTGDYGYT
NA	TRBV10-3	TRBJ1-5	AISESGGYQPQH
NA	TRBV9	TRBJ2-2	ASSVERVRGTGELF
NA	TRBV30	TRBJ2-3	AWSVEYTLAGGVLTDTQY
NA	TRBV6-1	TRBJ1-5	ASRDSGSNQPQH
NA	TRBV13	TRBJ2-3	ASSLQRGDTQY
NA	TRBV7-6	TRBJ1-6	ASSFGLEANSPLH
NA	TRBV7-2	TRBJ2-3	ASSFGMRRDTQY
NA	TRBV2	TRBJ2-7	ASNGGESSYEQY
NA	TRBV6-4	TRBJ2-1	ASSEEEYNEQF
NA	TRBV19	TRBJ2-7	ASSGGQQNSYEQY
NA	TRBV27	TRBJ2-7	ASRPGTSGIYEQY
NA	TRBV28	TRBJ2-3	ASSDDRGMSADTQY
few	TRBV10-1	TRBJ2-7	ASSELRVLSYEQY
NA	TRBV2	TRBJ2-7	ASSESRTAYEQY
NA	TRBV11-2	TRBJ1-2	ASTTGGYGYT
NA	TRBV25-1	TRBJ2-2	ASSPGAGYTGELF
NA	TRBV4-1	TRBJ2-7	ASSQPAGRGQIEQY
NA	TRBV6-5	TRBJ2-1	ASTPGSGMWVEQF
NA	TRBV21-1	TRBJ2-1	ASSKGPGDSYNEQF
NA	TRBV19	TRBJ1-2	ASSIDLQGRGYGYT
NA	TRBV9	TRBJ2-7	ASSPPGKGYEQY
NA	TRBV19	TRBJ1-2	ASTLRGQFRGYGYT
NA	TRBV5-1	TRBJ2-7	ASSHAGTDLPYEQY
NA	TRBV7-9	TRBJ1-4	ASSFPGTGRYNEKLF
NA	TRBV19	TRBJ2-2	ASSMLQPNTGELF
NA	TRBV6-5	TRBJ2-2	ASRRGVKRTGELF
NA	TRBV6-1	TRBJ1-2	ASRPGQGIYGYT
NA	TRBV11-3	TRBJ2-1	ASSLGGGVSNEQF
NA	TRBV10-2	TRBJ2-7	ASGLFGQNYEQY
NA	TRBV4-1	TRBJ2-3	ASSERGGEDTQY
once	TRBV27	TRBJ2-3	ASSLGGSSTDTQY
few	TRBV4-3	TRBJ2-1	ASSQETSGGYNEQF
NA	TRBV10-3	TRBJ1-4	AIRRQLGKDEKLF
once	TRBV11-2	TRBJ2-1	ASSLSSGGSWSSYNEQF
few	TRBV5-6	TRBJ1-5	ASSLTGGQPQH
NA	TRBV6-6	TRBJ2-7	ASRPGQGSYEQY
NA	TRBV6-1	TRBJ2-3	ASSEPGTGVDTQY
NA	TRBV9	TRBJ2-1	ASSVGQAGGPYNEQF
NA	TRBV6-1	TRBJ1-1	AGGVEGNTEAF
NA	TRBV28	TRBJ2-7	ASSSLGQGASYEQY
few	TRBV11-2	TRBJ2-7	ASSLDGDRASEQY
NA	TRBV5-8	TRBJ1-2	ASSTTARDYGYT
once	TRBV27	TRBJ2-3	ASSLGHSTDTQY
NA	TRBV5-4	TRBJ2-7	ASSPGTGDYEQY
NA	TRBV5-6	TRBJ1-4	ASSSGGGQGRGLF